This T cell receptor (beta chain) was documented in a study of HIV-infected patients and healthy controls. The study, taken as a whole, reports: With just sixteen HIV-infected individuals processed, the findings' generality was considered strongly limited. Size-matched repertoire data failed to replicate the apparent Gini index recovery after therapy in HIV-infected patients.

Alpha and beta constant-region primers primed reverse transcription of around 500 ng RNA. Separate chain-specific third strand synthesis with multiplexing indices produced the alpha and beta libraries. TCRdb re-derived calls from the 5' RACE reads in MiXCR, one entry per CDR3 protein. The sample carries several thousand distinct CDR3 sequences, 20% recorded once. Roughly three months, about 14 weeks, into antiretroviral therapy, follow-up blood was collected. All unsorted peripheral T cells were captured because whole blood was used without fractionation. This CDR3 has 14 residues. Trimming left V 1 base short and J 2 bases short, with 6 bases between. Germline CDR1 reads SGHTA; CDR2 reads FQGNSA. Only a few counts were recorded for this clonotype. The target antigen is unknown.

This chain joins TRBV7-2 and TRBJ1-5, with unresolved D. This clonotype was obtained from an adult with HIV infection. Sequenced material: blood, taken during antiretroviral therapy. The CDR3 reads CASSLEVGNQPQHF. The CDR3 DNA is TGTGCCAGCAGCTTAGAAGTTGGCAATCAGCCCCAGCATTTT.